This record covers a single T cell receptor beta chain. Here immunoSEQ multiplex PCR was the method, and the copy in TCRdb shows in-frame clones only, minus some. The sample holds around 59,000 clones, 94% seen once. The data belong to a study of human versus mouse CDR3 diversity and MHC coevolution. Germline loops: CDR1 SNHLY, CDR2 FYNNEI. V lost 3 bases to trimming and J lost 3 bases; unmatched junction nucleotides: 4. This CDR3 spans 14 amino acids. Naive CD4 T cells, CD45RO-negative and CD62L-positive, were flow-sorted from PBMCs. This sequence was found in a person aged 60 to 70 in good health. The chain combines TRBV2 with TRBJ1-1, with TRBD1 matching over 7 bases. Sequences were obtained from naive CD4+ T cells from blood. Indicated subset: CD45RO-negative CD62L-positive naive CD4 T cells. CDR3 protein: CASSEGRGDTEAFF. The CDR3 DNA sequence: TGTGCCAGCAGTGAGGGCAGGGGGGACACTGAAGCTTTCTTT.